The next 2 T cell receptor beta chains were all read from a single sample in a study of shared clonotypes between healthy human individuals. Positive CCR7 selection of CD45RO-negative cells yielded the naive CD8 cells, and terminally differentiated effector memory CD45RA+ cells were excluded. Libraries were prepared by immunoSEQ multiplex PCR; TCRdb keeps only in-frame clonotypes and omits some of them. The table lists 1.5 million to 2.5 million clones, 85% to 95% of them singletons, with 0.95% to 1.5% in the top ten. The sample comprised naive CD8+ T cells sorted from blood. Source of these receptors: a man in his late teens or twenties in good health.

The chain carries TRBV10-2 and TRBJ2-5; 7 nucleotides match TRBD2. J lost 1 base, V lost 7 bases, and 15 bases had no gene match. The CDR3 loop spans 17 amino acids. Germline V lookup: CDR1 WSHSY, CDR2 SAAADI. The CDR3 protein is CASNPGRTRPGQETQYF. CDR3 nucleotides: TGCGCCAGCAATCCCGGGAGGACCCGACCCGGCCAAGAGACCCAGTACTTC.

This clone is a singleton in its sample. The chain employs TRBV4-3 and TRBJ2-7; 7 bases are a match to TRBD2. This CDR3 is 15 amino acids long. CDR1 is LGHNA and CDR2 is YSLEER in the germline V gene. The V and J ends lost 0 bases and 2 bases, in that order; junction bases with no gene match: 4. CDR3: CASSQESGETYEQYF. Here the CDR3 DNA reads TGCGCCAGCAGCCAAGAGAGCGGGGAAACCTACGAGCAGTACTTC.